These 8 T cell receptor beta chains were all obtained from the same sample, sequenced in a study of shared clonotypes between healthy human individuals. CD45RO-negative, CCR7-positively selected cells formed the naive CD8 fraction, excluding terminally differentiated effector memory CD45RA+ cells. The protocol was immunoSEQ multiplex PCR, while the TCRdb copy is restricted to in-frame clones and leaves out a portion. Counted here are about 2 million clones, roughly 95% occurring once; the ten biggest clones make up roughly 1.2%. Sequenced: naive CD8+ T cells sorted from blood. These receptors came from a young man in good health.

V is TRBV27 and J is TRBJ2-7; no clear D gene. This CDR3 is built from 14 residues. V dropped 5 bases and J dropped 5 bases, with 16 bases sitting between them. Germline loops: CDR1 MNHEY, CDR2 SMNVEV (reference sequence). The CDR3 sequence is CASSPYTVDNEQYF. CDR3 coding DNA: TGTGCCAGCAGTCCATACACGGTTGACAACGAGCAGTACTTC.

The chain joins TRBV9 to TRBJ2-7; TRBD2 matches 11 bases. The germline gives CDR1 SGDLS, CDR2 YYNGEE. This CDR3 comprises 15 residues. V dropped 4 bases and J dropped 1; count of bases not matched to a gene: 4. The DNA of the CDR3 is TGTGCCAGCAGCCCGAGACTAGCGGGGTCCTACGAGCAGTACTTC. Translating it yields CASSPRLAGSYEQYF. Looking up the rest from reference TRBV9 and TRBJ2-7 gives the full variable domain: DSGVTQTPKHLITATGQRVTLRCSPRSGDLSVYWYQQSLDQGLQFLIQYYNGEERAKGNILERFSAQQFPDLHSELNLSSLELGDSALYFCASSPRLAGSYEQYFGPGTRLTVT.

CDR3 sequence (DNA): TGTGCCAGCAGTTTAAGGGTGGGCGAAAAGACCCAGTACTTC. Its protein product is CASSLRVGEKTQYF. The chain uses TRBV27 and TRBJ2-5; the D is unclear. The CDR3 is 14 residues long. Per the germline V gene, CDR1 is MNHEY and CDR2 is SMNVEV (reference sequence). The V end lost 2 bases, the J end lost 6 bases, and 13 bases lay between the germline ends.

Comments on this clone: The sample holds other DNA sequences that translate to the same CDR3. The chain employs TRBV27 and TRBJ2-1, with D perhaps matching TRBD2 (5 bases). Germline CDR1 reads MNHEY; CDR2 reads SMNVEV (reference sequence). V was cut by 3 bases and J by 7 bases, with 13 bases left in between. This CDR3 is built from 14 residues. As DNA, the CDR3 is TGTGCCAGCAGTTTTGGTCTAGCCGCAAATGAGCAGTTCTTC. It yields the protein CASSFGLAANEQFF.

This sequence joins TRBV7-3 and TRBJ1-1; 8 nucleotides agree with TRBD1. The germline CDR1 and CDR2 sequences are SGHTA and FQGTGA. J was trimmed by 7 bases and V by 5 bases; bases with no gene match: 3. The CDR3 is 12 amino acids. CDR3 coding DNA: TGTGCCAGCAGCCCCGGACAGGGTGAAGCTTTCTTT. Amino acid sequence: CASSPGQGEAFF.

V gene TRBV7-9 combines with J gene TRBJ1-3; no clear D gene. CDR3 length: 12 residues. The V and J ends lost 6 bases and 6 bases respectively, with 9 bases between them. Germline V gene sequence: CDR1 SEHNR, CDR2 FQNEAQ (reference sequence). DNA of the CDR3: TGTGCCAGCAGTGACGTTGTAAACACCATATATTTT. As protein: CASSDVVNTIYF.

The chain combines TRBV10-1 with TRBJ1-1, with 7 bases lining up with TRBD1. Trimming at V came to 3 bases and at J to 5 bases, leaving 12 bases not matched to a gene. CDR1 and CDR2 from the germline V gene are WNHNN and SYGVQD (reference sequence). The CDR3 consists of 16 residues. CDR3 nucleotides: TGCGCCAGCAGTGACGCCCAGGGGGAGAGGAATACTGAAGCTTTCTTT. The encoded protein is CASSDAQGERNTEAFF.

This clone appeared a single time. The sample holds other DNA sequences that translate to the same CDR3. The chain has TRBV5-1 and TRBJ2-7; D is undetermined. There are 12 residues in the CDR3. The germline V gene encodes CDR1 SGHRS and CDR2 YFSETQ. V was clipped by 7 bases and J by 3 bases, with 11 bases between them. This CDR3 reads CASSVDNYEQYF. CDR3 nucleotides: TGCGCCAGCTCGGTCGATAACTACGAGCAGTACTTC.